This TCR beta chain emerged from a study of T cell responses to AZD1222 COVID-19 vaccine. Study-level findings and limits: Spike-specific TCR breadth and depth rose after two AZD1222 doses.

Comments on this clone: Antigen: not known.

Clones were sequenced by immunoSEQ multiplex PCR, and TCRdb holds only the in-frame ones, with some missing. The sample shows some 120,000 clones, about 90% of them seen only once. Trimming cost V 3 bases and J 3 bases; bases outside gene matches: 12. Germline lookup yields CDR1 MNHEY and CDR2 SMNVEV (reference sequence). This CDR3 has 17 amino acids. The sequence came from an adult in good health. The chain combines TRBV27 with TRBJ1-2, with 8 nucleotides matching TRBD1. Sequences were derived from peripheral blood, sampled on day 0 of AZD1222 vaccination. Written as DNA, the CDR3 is TGTGCCAGCAGTTTGAGGGCTTTCGAGACAGGGGACTATGGCTACACCTTC. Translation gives CASSLRAFETGDYGYTF.